This is a list of T cell receptor beta chains from one sample in a study of blood T cells in healthy people across ages. TCRdb re-derived calls from the 5' RACE reads in MiXCR, one entry per CDR3 protein. The repertoire includes over a million distinct CDR3 sequences, around 27% of them detected once, and less than 0.75% sits in the top ten. These data were likewise used in another study, on T cells of mothers and their children.

What was sequenced was blood. Receptors originate from a girl aged 2-15 years in good health. Each CDR3 is given with its conserved first and last residue. The D gene is left open where the match is weak.

D,V,J,CDR3
.,TRBV7-6,TRBJ2-5,CASSSLQGESETQYF
.,TRBV5-1,TRBJ2-1,CASSREPNEQFF
TRBD2,TRBV29-1,TRBJ2-3,CSVESGGGIDTQYF
TRBD1,TRBV12-3/TRBV12-4,TRBJ1-2,CASSPRSGGPNYGYTF
TRBD1,TRBV27,TRBJ1-5,CASTDREGGQPQHF
TRBD1,TRBV29-1,TRBJ1-2,CSVYYRGGYTF
.,TRBV6-6,TRBJ2-5,CASSFGRGLSRGTQYF
.,TRBV7-9,TRBJ1-4,CASSPPRVSETNEKLFF
.,TRBV20-1,TRBJ2-5,CSATVKRQETQYF
TRBD2,TRBV28,TRBJ2-5,CASRRDPASGGQETQYF
.,TRBV5-1,TRBJ2-6,CASSLSAAGANVLTF
TRBD2,TRBV7-2,TRBJ2-3,CASSTGLAAGVDTQYF
.,TRBV6-2/TRBV6-3,TRBJ2-1,CASSPYSSYNEQFF
.,TRBV9,TRBJ1-4,CASSVGSWDPTNEKLFF
.,TRBV7-4,TRBJ2-5,CASSQERMEGPETQYF
.,TRBV20-1,TRBJ1-1,CSASKGVNTEAFF
.,TRBV4-3,TRBJ2-6,CASSQDYRGSGVLTF
.,TRBV19,TRBJ1-4,CASSIDHPGGGDEKLFF
TRBD1,TRBV11-2,TRBJ1-3,CASSITGAGNTIYF
.,TRBV7-9,TRBJ1-4,CASSPPPGAVDNEKLFF
.,TRBV7-2,TRBJ2-1,CASSLEALAKQFF
TRBD2,TRBV5-1,TRBJ2-1,CASSLASGIYNEQFF
TRBD2,TRBV29-1,TRBJ2-3,CSVERTSGSTDTQYF
TRBD1,TRBV2,TRBJ1-4,CASSGGGDRARLGKLFF
.,TRBV7-2,TRBJ2-5,CASSLAWVKTQYF
.,TRBV6-2/TRBV6-3,TRBJ2-5,CASSYPPGTQYF
.,TRBV4-3,TRBJ2-5,CASSQDTAPRETQYF
.,TRBV7-9,.,CASSLGDGGHEQFF
.,TRBV3-1,TRBJ2-5,CASSPSVDIQETQYF
TRBD1,TRBV4-1,TRBJ2-7,CASSQGGQLGDEQYF
.,TRBV20-1,TRBJ1-6,CSARAPEGGSNSPLHF
.,TRBV7-2,TRBJ1-6,CASNLALSYNSPLHF
.,TRBV2,TRBJ2-5,CASSVSKETQYF
.,TRBV29-1,TRBJ2-3,CSVDNWVRGSDTQYF
TRBD2,TRBV7-3,TRBJ2-1,CASSGREGISSYNEQFF
.,TRBV29-1,TRBJ1-2,CSGQALTGFYGYGYTF
.,TRBV2,.,CASSDRVMGEQYF
.,TRBV9,TRBJ1-5,CASSVGGSYPQHF
.,TRBV5-8,TRBJ1-1,CASSLVASGYTEAFF
.,TRBV19,TRBJ1-1,CASSRVGVSTEAFF
.,TRBV2,TRBJ2-5,CASITGWRLGQETQYF
.,TRBV25-1,TRBJ1-2,CASSEPSRVYGYTF